Below, 6 T cell receptor beta chains from the same sample are listed, as sequenced in a study of brain T cells in children with intractable seizures. TCRdb keeps only in-frame clones here, not all; method: immunoSEQ multiplex PCR. The table shows about 22,000 clones, with approximately 94% occurring only once. The source material was peripheral blood, sampled at surgery. These receptors all come from a boy aged 5-17 years with focal cortical dysplasia and intractable seizures.

This chain joins TRBV4-1 and TRBJ1-5, with D unresolved. Trimming removed 4 bases at V and 7 bases at J, with 14 bases between. The germline V gene has CDR1 MGHRA and CDR2 YSYEKL. This CDR3 has 14 amino acids. The CDR3 DNA is TGCGCCAGCAGCCTTAGTAGAAGCGGGCAGCCCCAGCATTTT. It encodes CASSLSRSGQPQHF.

This sequence joins TRBV7-2 and TRBJ2-7, with 7 nucleotides matching TRBD1. V dropped 3 bases and J dropped 2; count of bases not matched to a gene: 4. CDR1 SGHTA and CDR2 FQGNSA come from the germline V gene. The CDR3 contains 14 residues. The CDR3 nucleotides read TGTGCCAGCAGCTTTCGGGACAGCACCTACGAGCAGTACGTC. This encodes CASSFRDSTYEQYV.

Regarding this clone: Other nucleotide sequences in the sample specify the same CDR3. This chain connects TRBV20-1 to TRBJ2-5; perhaps TRBD2 as D (5 bases). This CDR3 spans 10 amino acids. V lost 5 bases and J lost 5, with 6 bases in between. CDR1 is DFQATT, CDR2 SNEGSKA, per germline (reference sequence). In DNA, the CDR3 is TGCAGTGCTTCGGGGGAGACCCAGTACTTC. Its protein is CSASGETQYF.

This chain joins TRBV30 and TRBJ1-1; D unresolved. The CDR3 is 15 residues long. Germline lookup yields CDR1 GTSNPN and CDR2 SVGIG (reference sequence). V dropped 1 base and J dropped 6 bases, with 18 bases sitting between them. In DNA, the CDR3 is TGTGCCTGGAGTGAAACCGGGCCCCCCCGGGCTGAAGCTTTCTTT. It yields the protein CAWSETGPPRAEAFF.

The rearrangement uses TRBV5-4 and TRBJ1-2; D not resolved. Germline V lookup: CDR1 SGHNT, CDR2 YYREEE (reference sequence). There are 14 residues in the CDR3. V was clipped by 4 bases and J by 4 bases, with 14 bases between them. The CDR3 nucleotides read TGTGCCAGCAGCAGAGAAACAGATTCCTATGGCTACACCTTC. It encodes CASSRETDSYGYTF.

This rearrangement joins TRBV9 to TRBJ2-2; 7 bases match TRBD1. The CDR3 is 17 amino acids. CDR1 is SGDLS and CDR2 is YYNGEE in the germline V gene. The V gene end was trimmed by 0 bases and the J gene end by 4 bases; junction bases not matched to a gene: 9. CDR3 nucleotide sequence: TGTGCCAGCAGCGTAGCTATAAAGGGGGCGACCACCGGGGAGCTGTTTTTT. This gives the protein CASSVAIKGATTGELFF. The full variable domain, with the rest looked up from reference TRBV9 and TRBJ2-2, is DSGVTQTPKHLITATGQRVTLRCSPRSGDLSVYWYQQSLDQGLQFLIQYYNGEERAKGNILERFSAQQFPDLHSELNLSSLELGDSALYFCASSVAIKGATTGELFFGEGSRLTVL.